These 18 T cell receptor beta chains share one sample of origin, sequenced in a study of blood T cells in healthy people across ages. Alongside a J-beta primer mix, a sample-barcoded 5' primer served in a second PCR lasting about 7 to 11 cycles. TCRdb recomputed calls from the 5' RACE reads with MiXCR, one row per CDR3 protein. The table records some 1.4 million distinct CDR3 sequences, 42% of them present only once. Source material: blood. These receptors came from a woman aged 18 to 35 in good health.

This clonotype was seen more than once but under ten times. J is TRBJ2-1 and V is TRBV24-1; 10 bases agree with TRBD1. Per the germline V gene, CDR1 is KGHDR and CDR2 is SFDVKD. CDR3 size: 13 residues. Trimming at V came to 9 bases and at J to 4 bases, leaving 2 bases not matched to a gene. This CDR3 reads CATGTGAYNEQFF. The CDR3 region has the DNA TGTGCCACCGGGACAGGGGCTTACAATGAGCAGTTCTTC.

In the case of this clonotype: The conserved phenylalanine or tryptophan is not found at the CDR3 terminus, so this likely reflects a read error. The chain combines TRBV5-1 with TRBJ2-5, with no clear D. This CDR3 is built from 13 residues. Germline loops: CDR1 SGHRS, CDR2 YFSETQ. Trimming took 0 bases from V and 2 from J, leaving 5 bases between them. CDR3 region: CASSLGKQETQYL. The CDR3 DNA reads as TGCGCCAGCAGCTTGGGCAAACAAGAGACCCAGTACTTA.

This clonotype was seen ten or more times. The gene calls are TRBV12-3 or TRBV12-4 and TRBJ2-3; TRBD2 agrees at 7 bases. J lost 5 bases, V lost 6 bases, and 8 bases had no gene match. The CDR3 runs to 14 residues. CDR3 nucleotide sequence: TGTGCCAGCAGCTCCGGACTAGTTCTAGATACGCAGTATTTT. This gives the protein CASSSGLVLDTQYF.

This clonotype was counted between two and nine times. V usage is TRBV14 and J usage is TRBJ2-5; D may be TRBD1 (5 bases). From germline, CDR1 is SGHDN and CDR2 FVKESK. The V gene lost 5 bases and the J gene lost 1 base, with 14 bases spanning the gap. This CDR3 is 15 amino acids long. CDR3 loop: CASSMQGLSQETQYF. DNA of the CDR3: TGTGCCAGCAGCATGCAGGGTTTATCCCAAGAGACCCAGTACTTC.

This clonotype has only a few counts. The chain links TRBV29-1 to TRBJ2-3, with 8 positions matching TRBD1. Losses at the gene ends were 4 bases for V and 5 bases for J; bases not matched to a gene: 5. Germline CDR1 reads SQVTM; CDR2 reads ANQGSEA. The CDR3 is 13 amino acids. Here the CDR3 DNA reads TGCAGCGTTGGGGGACAGGCCAAAGATACGCAGTATTTT. Translating gives CSVGGQAKDTQYF.

This chain uses TRBV7-6 with TRBJ2-3; weak D call: TRBD1 (5 bases). The CDR3 spans 17 residues. Germline V gives CDR1 SGHVS, CDR2 FNYEAQ. Trimming pared 1 base from V and 0 bases from J, leaving 14 bases between. The CDR3 loop is CASSLVPQGPSTDTQYF. Here the CDR3 DNA reads TGTGCCAGCAGCTTAGTCCCCCAGGGCCCTAGCACAGATACGCAGTATTTT.

This clonotype has only a few counts. V gene TRBV7-9 combines with J gene TRBJ1-5, with no clear D. The CDR3 runs to 15 residues. The V gene's germline CDR1 is SEHNR and CDR2 FQNEAQ (reference sequence). V dropped 1 base and J dropped 7 bases, with 14 bases sitting between them. CDR3 nucleotides: TGTGCCAGCAGCTTAGAGGAGGGTTATGGCCAGCCCCAGCATTTT. Protein sequence: CASSLEEGYGQPQHF.

This clonotype was detected only a few times. The CDR3 DNA reads as TGTGCCAGCAGTCCAGGGCTAAGTCAGCCCCAGCATTTT. Translated: CASSPGLSQPQHF. The genes are TRBV6-1 and TRBJ1-5; D perhaps matches TRBD1 (5 bases). Germline CDR1 reads MNHNS; CDR2 reads SASEGT. Trimming removed 5 bases at V and 6 bases at J, with 11 bases between. The CDR3 runs to 13 residues.

This clonotype was recorded a few times. J is TRBJ2-5 and V is TRBV2; 8 nucleotides match TRBD2. After removal of 5 bases from V and 1 base from J, the junction contained 3 bases not matched to a gene. Germline V gene sequence: CDR1 SNHLY, CDR2 FYNNEI. The CDR3 is made up of 14 amino acids. Here the CDR3 DNA reads TGTGCCAGCAGTTATGGACTAGCCCAAGAGACCCAGTACTTC. This gives the protein CASSYGLAQETQYF.

The chain carries TRBV6-1 and TRBJ2-1, with D maybe TRBD2 (7 bases). Trimming removed 7 bases from V and 0 bases from J, with 16 bases in between. There are 16 residues in the CDR3. Germline CDR1 is MNHNS and CDR2 is SASEGT. In DNA, the CDR3 is TGTGCCAGCACTAGGGGGGGCGGGAGCTCCTACAATGAGCAGTTCTTC. It specifies CASTRGGGSSYNEQFF.

This clonotype showed up just a few times. The CDR3 DNA sequence: TGTGCCAGCAGCCCCCCCAGCGGGGGCACCGGGGAGCTGTTTTTT. It specifies CASSPPSGGTGELFF. The rearrangement joins TRBV3-1 to TRBJ2-2, with 8 bases fitting TRBD2. The CDR3 spans 15 residues. From germline, CDR1 is LGHDT and CDR2 YNNKEL (reference sequence). Losses at the gene ends were 4 bases for V and 4 bases for J; bases not matched to a gene: 5.

The chain employs TRBV6-6 and TRBJ2-5, with TRBD1 identical over 9 bases. The CDR3 runs to 17 residues. The junction had 6 bases not matched to a gene; V was cut back by 1 base and J by 0 bases. CDR1 is MNHNY and CDR2 is SVGAGI in the germline V gene (reference sequence). CDR3 in amino acids: CASSYLGQGAHQETQYF. DNA of the CDR3: TGTGCCAGCAGTTACTTGGGACAGGGTGCCCACCAAGAGACCCAGTACTTC.

The sample holds a few counts of this clonotype. The V and J genes are TRBV29-1 and TRBJ2-1; D call uncertain. CDR1 is SQVTM, CDR2 ANQGSEA, per germline. The V end lost 1 base, the J end lost 5 bases, and 9 bases lay between the germline ends. This CDR3 has 13 amino acids. In DNA, the CDR3 is TGCAGCGTTGAAGTAGCCGGAAACAATGAGCAGTTCTTC. Amino acids: CSVEVAGNNEQFF.

The chain is built from TRBV20-1 and TRBJ2-2; D ambiguous. From germline, CDR1 is DFQATT and CDR2 SNEGSKA (reference sequence). Trimming shortened V by 1 base and J by 6 bases, and 9 bases separated the two germline ends. There are 13 residues in the CDR3. This CDR3 reads CSARVPVSGELFF. CDR3 coding DNA: TGCAGTGCTAGAGTCCCGGTCTCCGGGGAGCTGTTTTTT.

A remark on this clonotype: The DNA is left out, because the CDR3 cannot be placed on it with certainty; the CDR3 is given as TCRdb lists it. The chain links TRBV21-1 to TRBJ1-1; the D call in the table, TRBD1, was not verified against the DNA. TRBV21-1 is marked as a pseudogene. The CDR3 is made up of 15 amino acids, end residues included. The CDR3: CASSKFGRGNTEAFF.

Worth noting for this clonotype: This may stem from a read error, because a much larger clone lies one nucleotide away. DNA of the CDR3: TGTGCCAGCAGTCACGGGGCAGGAGCCTACGAGCAGTACTTC. Translating it yields CASSHGAGAYEQYF. The chain recombines TRBV25-1 with TRBJ2-7; D assignment may be TRBD1 or TRBD2 (5 bases each). The CDR3 has 14 residues. Germline CDR1 and CDR2: MGHDK and SYGVNS. Trimming cost V 5 bases and J 2 bases, with 13 bases left between them.

As concerns this clonotype: This may be a read error, as it is one base from a much larger clone. The V gene is TRBV29-1, the J gene TRBJ2-7, with 7 bases fitting TRBD2. This CDR3 is 12 amino acids long. Germline loops: CDR1 SQVTM, CDR2 ANQGSEA. Written as DNA, the CDR3 is TGCAGCGTTGGACTAGCTGGCTACGAGCAGTGCTTC. It encodes CSVGLAGYEQCF.

This clonotype was counted at least ten times. The junction and the germline gene differ at one end; a read error may be behind it. V is TRBV7-9 and J is TRBJ2-7, with D hard to call. The CDR3 is made up of 14 amino acids. Germline-derived CDR1 and CDR2 are SEHNR and FQNEAQ (reference sequence). CDR3: CASSLAAGSYEQYF. CDR3 DNA: TGCGCCAGCAGCTTGGCGGCCGGAAGCTACGAGCAGTACTTC.